The TCR beta chain described here comes from a study of blood T cell repertoires in COVID-19. Study summary: In each case, the material was cDNA or gDNA derived from T cells, B-cell-depleted T cells, or PBMCs.

Original analysis: From reference gene primer amplification, estimates of nucleated cell counts were derived. Generated by immunoSEQ multiplex PCR, the TCRdb table keeps only in-frame clones and is missing some. V, J and clone size derive from that table, while D and trimming were established from the DNA sequence. The sample lists fewer than 100,000 clones, 70% to 80% occurring once. The germline V and J ends were trimmed by 3 bases and 4 bases, with 15 bases remaining between them. This CDR3 contains 15 residues. Germline V gene sequence: CDR1 MDHEN, CDR2 SYDVKM. The sample was peripheral blood. This TCR derives from a human donor in a cohort sampled during active COVID-19. This chain uses TRBV28 with TRBJ1-2; D is unresolved. The CDR3 DNA sequence: TGTGCCAGCAGTTTTGGAGGGAGTCCACCCTATGGCTACACCTTC. It is translated as CASSFGGSPPYGYTF.